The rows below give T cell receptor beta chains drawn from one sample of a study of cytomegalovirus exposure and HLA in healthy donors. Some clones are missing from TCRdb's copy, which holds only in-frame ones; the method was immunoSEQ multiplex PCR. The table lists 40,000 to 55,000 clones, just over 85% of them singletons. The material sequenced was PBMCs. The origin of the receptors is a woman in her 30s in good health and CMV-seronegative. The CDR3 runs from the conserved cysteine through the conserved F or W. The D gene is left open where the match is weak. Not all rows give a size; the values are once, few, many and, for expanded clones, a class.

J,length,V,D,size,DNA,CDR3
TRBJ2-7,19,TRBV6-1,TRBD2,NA,TGTGCCAGCAGTGAAGGAAGGAGCGGGAGAGGTAGAAGTTCCTACGAGCAGTACTTC,CASSEGRSGRGRSSYEQYF
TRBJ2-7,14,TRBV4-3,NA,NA,TGCGCCAGCAGCCAAGCGCTGGAGTTGGGTGAGCAGTACTTC,CASSQALELGEQYF
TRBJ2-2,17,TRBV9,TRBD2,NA,TGTGCCAGCAGCGTCAAGCGGGAGGGTGTGAACACCGGGGAGCTGTTTTTT,CASSVKREGVNTGELFF
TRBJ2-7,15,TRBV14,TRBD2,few,TGTGCCAGCAGCCAAGTTGCGGGAGGGCCGAGGCCGCTGTACTTC,CASSQVAGGPRPLYF
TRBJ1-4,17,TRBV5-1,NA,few,TGCGCCAGCAGCTTGTTAGGGGCGTATGGGGCCATCGAAAAACTGTTTTTT,CASSLLGAYGAIEKLFF
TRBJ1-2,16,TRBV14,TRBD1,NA,TGTGCCAGCAGCCAAGCCAACAGGGGTACTAACTATGGCTACACCTTC,CASSQANRGTNYGYTF
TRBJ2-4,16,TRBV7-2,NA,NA,TGTGCCAGCAGCTTAGTTGGGGGACTTGCCAAAAACATTCAGTACTTC,CASSLVGGLAKNIQYF
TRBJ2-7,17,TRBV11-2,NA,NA,TGTGCCAGCAGCTTAGAACGACAGACCGGATTGGGCTACGAGCAGTACTTC,CASSLERQTGLGYEQYF
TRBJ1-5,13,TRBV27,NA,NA,TGTGCCAGCAGTTTAACAATCAATCAGCCCCAGCATTTT,CASSLTINQPQHF
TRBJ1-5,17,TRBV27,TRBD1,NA,TGTGCCAGCAGTTCACAGGGGCTAGGCGGGAGCAATCAGCCCCAGCATTTT,CASSSQGLGGSNQPQHF
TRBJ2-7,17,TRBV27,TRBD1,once,TGTGCCAGCAGTTTAGGCGCATGGGACAGGGACTCCTACGAGCAGTACTTC,CASSLGAWDRDSYEQYF
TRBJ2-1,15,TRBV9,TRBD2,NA,TGTGCCAGCAGCCGGACTAGCGGACTATACAATGAGCAGTTCTTC,CASSRTSGLYNEQFF
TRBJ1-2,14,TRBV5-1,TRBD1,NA,TGCGCCAGCAGCGAAGGGACAGGTTTCTATGGCTACACCTTC,CASSEGTGFYGYTF
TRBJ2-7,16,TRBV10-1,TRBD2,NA,TGCGCCAGCAGTGAGGAGGGGACTAGCCCTACCTACGAGCAGTACTTC,CASSEEGTSPTYEQYF
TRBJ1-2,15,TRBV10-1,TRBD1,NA,TGCGCCAGCAGTGAGACCAGGGGGCTCAACTATGGCTACACCTTC,CASSETRGLNYGYTF
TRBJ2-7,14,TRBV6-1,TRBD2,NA,TGTGCCAGCAGTGGGCTAGCGGGAGCAGGGGAGCAGTACTTC,CASSGLAGAGEQYF
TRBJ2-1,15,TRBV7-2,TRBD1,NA,TGTGCCAGCAGTTGGACAGGGGAACCCTACAATGAGCAGTTCTTC,CASSWTGEPYNEQFF
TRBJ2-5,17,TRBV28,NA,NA,TGTGCCAGCAGTTTCCGCGGAGGGTCGGTATTTCAAGAGACCCAGTACTTC,CASSFRGGSVFQETQYF
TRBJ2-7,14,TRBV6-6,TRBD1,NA,TGTGCCAGCAGCTACGCCGGGACAGACTACGAGCAGTACTTC,CASSYAGTDYEQYF
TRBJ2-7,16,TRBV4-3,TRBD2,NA,TGCGCCAGCAGCCAAGGATCAAGCGGGAGTTCCTACGAGCAGTACTTC,CASSQGSSGSSYEQYF
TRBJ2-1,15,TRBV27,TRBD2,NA,TGTGCCAGCAGTTTCGGGCTAGCGGACTACAATGAGCAGTTCTTC,CASSFGLADYNEQFF
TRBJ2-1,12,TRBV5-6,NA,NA,TGTGCCAGCAGCTTCTCTAGCGATGAGCAGTTCTTC,CASSFSSDEQFF
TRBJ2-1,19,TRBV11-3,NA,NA,TGCGCCAGCAGCTTAGGGTCTTACCGGACAGAAAGACGGGACAATGAGCAGTTCTTC,CASSLGSYRTERRDNEQFF
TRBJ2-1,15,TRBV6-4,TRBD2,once,TGTGCCAGCAGTGGGACTAGCGGGAGTTACAATGAGCAGTTCTTC,CASSGTSGSYNEQFF
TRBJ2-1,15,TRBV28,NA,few,TGTGCCAGCACCCAGGGGTGGCAGGGTGGCAATGAGCAGTTCTTC,CASTQGWQGGNEQFF
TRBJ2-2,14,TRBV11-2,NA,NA,TGTGCCAGCAGCTCACCTCCCAGAGGCGGGGAGCTGTTTTTT,CASSSPPRGGELFF
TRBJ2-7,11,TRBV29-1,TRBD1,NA,TGCAGCGTCGGGACAGACTACGAGCAGTACTTC,CSVGTDYEQYF
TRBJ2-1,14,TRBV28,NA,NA,TGTGCCAGCAGACAGGGTTTAGGGTACAATGAGCAGTTCTTC,CASRQGLGYNEQFF
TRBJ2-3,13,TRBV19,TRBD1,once,TGTGCCAGTAGTATACGACAGGGAGATACGCAGTATTTT,CASSIRQGDTQYF
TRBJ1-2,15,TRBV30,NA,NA,TGTGCCTGGAGTTCAGTGGGGTCGGGGTACTATGGCTACACCTTC,CAWSSVGSGYYGYTF
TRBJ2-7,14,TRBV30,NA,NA,TGTGCCTGGAGTGGGGGACACGGAAACTACGAGCAGTACTTC,CAWSGGHGNYEQYF
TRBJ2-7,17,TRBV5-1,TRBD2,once,TGCGCCAGCAGCCAGGACTCGAGAGGGACTAGCGGGAGAAAGCAGTACTTC,CASSQDSRGTSGRKQYF
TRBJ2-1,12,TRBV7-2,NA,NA,TGTGCCAGCAGCTTATCACGGAATGAGCAGTTCTTC,CASSLSRNEQFF
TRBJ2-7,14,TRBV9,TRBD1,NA,TGTGCCAGCAGCCCCCGACAGGGCCTCTACGAGCAGTACTTC,CASSPRQGLYEQYF
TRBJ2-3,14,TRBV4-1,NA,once,TGCGCCAGCAGCCAAGGGGCGAGCACAGATACGCAGTATTTT,CASSQGASTDTQYF
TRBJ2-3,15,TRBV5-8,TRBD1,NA,TGTGCCAGCAGCTTTTTGACAGGGGGAACAGATACGCAGTATTTT,CASSFLTGGTDTQYF
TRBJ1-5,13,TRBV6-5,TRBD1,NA,TGTGCCAGCAGCCAGGACAGGGATCAGCCCCAGCATTTT,CASSQDRDQPQHF
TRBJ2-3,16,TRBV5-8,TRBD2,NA,TGTGCCAGCAGTGGTTCATCTAGCGGGAGAAGTGGTACGCAGTATTTT,CASSGSSSGRSGTQYF
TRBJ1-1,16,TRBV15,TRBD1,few,TGTGCCACCAGCAGGGAGACAGGGGCCGCCCCCACTGAAGCTTTCTTT,CATSRETGAAPTEAFF
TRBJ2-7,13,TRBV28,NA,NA,TGTGCCAGCAGTTTAGGACTGGCCTACGAGCAGTACTTC,CASSLGLAYEQYF
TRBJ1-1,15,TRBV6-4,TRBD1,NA,TGTGCCAGCAGTGTAACCAGGGGGCGGTGGACTGAAGCTTTCTTT,CASSVTRGRWTEAFF
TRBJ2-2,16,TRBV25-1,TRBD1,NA,TGTGCCAGCAGTGAACCCTGGACAGGGGTCACCGGGGAGCTGTTTTTT,CASSEPWTGVTGELFF
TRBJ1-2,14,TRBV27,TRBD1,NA,TGTGCCAGCAGTTCGGGACAGGCTAACTATGGCTACACCTTC,CASSSGQANYGYTF
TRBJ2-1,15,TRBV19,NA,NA,TGTGCCAGTAGTGGGACTCCCGGCTCCTACAATGAGCAGTTCTTC,CASSGTPGSYNEQFF
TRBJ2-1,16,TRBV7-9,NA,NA,TGTGCCAGCAGCCCGGCACAGGGATTCTCCTACAATGAGCAGTTCTTC,CASSPAQGFSYNEQFF
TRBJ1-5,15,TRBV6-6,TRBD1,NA,TGTGCCAGCAGCCTGGACAGGGCCCTTTATCAGCCCCAGCATTTT,CASSLDRALYQPQHF